This T cell receptor (beta chain) was recorded in a study of identical twins. Study outcomes and limitations: Insertion counts were lower in abundant cord blood beta clonotypes, a trend that memory repertoires did not show.

This clonotype was seen only a few times. Antigen unknown. Everyone who donated was a healthy Caucasian. Germline V lookup: CDR1 SGHTA, CDR2 FQGNSA. Trimming took off 5 bases at V and 13 bases at J, with 15 bases between the two ends. The CDR3 extends over 12 amino acids. A universal primer site came from template switching; cDNA carried unique molecular identifiers. TCRdb redid the calling of the 5' RACE reads with MiXCR, one entry per CDR3 protein. The sample contains about 690,000 distinct CDR3 sequences, around 5.7% of which appear only once. The TCR originated in a man younger than 30 in good health. The material sequenced was naive T cells sorted from blood. The V call is TRBV7-2, the J call TRBJ2-1; D perhaps matches TRBD1 (7 bases). CDR3 sequence (DNA): TGTGCCAGCAGCCCCCAGGGGGGCCCCCAGTTCTTC. This translates into CASSPQGGPQFF.